This T cell receptor beta chain comes out of a study of control samples from healthy donors and cancer patients. Here immunoSEQ multiplex PCR was the method, and the copy in TCRdb shows in-frame clones only, minus some. This repertoire shows 90,000 or so clones, around 81% found once; its top ten account for roughly a fifth. Sequencing input: blood. This receptor was identified in a man aged 25-45 years in good health.

The CDR3 DNA is TGTGCCAGCAGTTACGACAGGGGCAGGGTCTATGGCTACACCTTC. It translates to CASSYDRGRVYGYTF. This chain uses TRBV6-2 or TRBV6-3 with TRBJ1-2; 8 bases fit TRBD1. Trimming took 2 bases from V and 4 from J; bases not matched to a gene: 6. CDR1 MNHEY and CDR2 SVGEGT come from the germline V gene. The CDR3 sequence is 15 residues long.